Below are 3 T cell receptor beta chains sequenced from a single sample in a study of blood T cells in healthy people across ages. Using a J-beta primer mix together with a sample-barcoded 5' primer, a second PCR was run for roughly 7 to 12 cycles. TCRdb re-called the 5' RACE reads through MiXCR, storing one row per CDR3 protein. The sample lists about 1.5 million distinct CDR3 sequences, 35% to 45% occurring once. Sequencing input: blood. Source of these receptors: a woman aged 18-30 years in good health.

This rearrangement joins TRBV4-3 to TRBJ1-4; no firm D call. V was shortened by 1 base and J by 4 bases, with 7 bases between the two germline ends. Germline V gene data show CDR1 as LGHNA and CDR2 as YSLEER. The CDR3 has 14 residues. The CDR3 sequence: CASSQGGSNEKLFF. The CDR3 DNA follows: TGCGCCAGCAGCCAAGGAGGAAGTAATGAAAAACTGTTTTTT.

This clonotype came up a few times. The chain links TRBV7-9 to TRBJ2-1; tentative D call: TRBD1 (6 bases). V lost 5 bases and J lost 0, with 14 bases in between. Per the germline V gene, CDR1 is SEHNR and CDR2 is FQNEAQ (reference sequence). The CDR3 has 16 amino acids. CDR3 loop: CASSGGHILSYNEQFF. The DNA for the CDR3 is TGTGCCAGCAGCGGGGGCCACATACTCTCCTACAATGAGCAGTTCTTC. Full variable domain (rest looked up from reference TRBV7-9 and TRBJ2-1): DTGVSQNPRHKITKRGQNVTFRCDPISEHNRLYWYRQTLGQGPEFLTYFQNEAQLEKSRLLSDRFSAERPKGSFSTLEIQRTEQGDSAMYLCASSGGHILSYNEQFFGPGTRLTVL.

This clonotype was seen at least ten times. DNA for the CDR3: TGTGCCAGCAGCCAAGAGGCGACGACCTACGAGCAGTACTTC. Translating it yields CASSQEATTYEQYF. The chain is built from TRBV4-2 and TRBJ2-7; no clear D gene. This CDR3 spans 14 amino acids. Trimming pared 0 bases from V and 2 bases from J, leaving 8 bases between. Germline V gene data show CDR1 as LGHNA and CDR2 as YNFKEQ.